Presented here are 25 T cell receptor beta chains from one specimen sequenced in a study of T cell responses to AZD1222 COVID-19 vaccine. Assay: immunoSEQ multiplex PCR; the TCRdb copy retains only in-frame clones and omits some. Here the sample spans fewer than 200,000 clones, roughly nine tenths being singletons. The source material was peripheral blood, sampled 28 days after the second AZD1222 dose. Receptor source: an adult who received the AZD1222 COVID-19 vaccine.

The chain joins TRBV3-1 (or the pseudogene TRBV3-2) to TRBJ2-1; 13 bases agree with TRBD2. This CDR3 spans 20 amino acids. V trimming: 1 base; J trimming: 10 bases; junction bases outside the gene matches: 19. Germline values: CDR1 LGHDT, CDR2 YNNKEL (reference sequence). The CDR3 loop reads CASSQVLDRRLAGGPGEQFF. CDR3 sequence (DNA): TGTGCCAGCAGCCAAGTACTAGACCGCCGACTAGCGGGGGGCCCCGGGGAGCAGTTCTTC.

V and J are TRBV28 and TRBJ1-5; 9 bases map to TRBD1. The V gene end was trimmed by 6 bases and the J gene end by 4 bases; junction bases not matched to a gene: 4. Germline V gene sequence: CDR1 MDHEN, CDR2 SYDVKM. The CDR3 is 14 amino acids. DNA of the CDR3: TGTGCCAGCAGCCTCGGGACAGGGAATCAGCCCCAGCATTTT. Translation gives CASSLGTGNQPQHF.

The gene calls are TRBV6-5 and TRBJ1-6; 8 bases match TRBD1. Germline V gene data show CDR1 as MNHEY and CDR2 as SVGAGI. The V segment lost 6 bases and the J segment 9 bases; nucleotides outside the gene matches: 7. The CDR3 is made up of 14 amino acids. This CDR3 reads CASSLGTGPSPLHF. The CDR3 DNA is TGTGCCAGCAGCCTCGGGACAGGCCCTTCACCCCTCCACTTT.

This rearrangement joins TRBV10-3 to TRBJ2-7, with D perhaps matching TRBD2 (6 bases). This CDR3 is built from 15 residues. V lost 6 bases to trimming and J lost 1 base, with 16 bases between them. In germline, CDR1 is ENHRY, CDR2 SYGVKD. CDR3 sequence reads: CAIRGTGTRSYEQYF. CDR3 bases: TGTGCCATCAGGGGGACCGGGACTCGATCCTACGAGCAGTACTTC.

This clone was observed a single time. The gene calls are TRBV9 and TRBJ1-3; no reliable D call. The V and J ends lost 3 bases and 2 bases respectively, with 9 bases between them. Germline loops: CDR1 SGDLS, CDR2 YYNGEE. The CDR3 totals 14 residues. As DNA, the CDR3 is TGTGCCAGCAGCGAAGGAAACACTGGAAACACCATATATTTT. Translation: CASSEGNTGNTIYF.

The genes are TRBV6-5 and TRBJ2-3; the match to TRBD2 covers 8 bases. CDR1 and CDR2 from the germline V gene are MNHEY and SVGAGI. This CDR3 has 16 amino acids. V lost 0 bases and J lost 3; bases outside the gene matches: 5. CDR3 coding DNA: TGTGCCAGCAGTTACTCACGGGGGGGCCGGACAGATACGCAGTATTTT. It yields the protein CASSYSRGGRTDTQYF.

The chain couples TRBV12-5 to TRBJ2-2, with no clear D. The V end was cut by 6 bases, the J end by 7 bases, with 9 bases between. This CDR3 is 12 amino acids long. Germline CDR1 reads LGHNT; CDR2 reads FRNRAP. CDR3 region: CASGSAGGELFF. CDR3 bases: TGTGCTAGTGGATCTGCTGGCGGGGAGCTGTTTTTT. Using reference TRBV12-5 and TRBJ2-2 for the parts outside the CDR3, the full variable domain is DARVTQTPRHKVTEMGQEVTMRCQPILGHNTVFWYRQTMMQGLELLAYFRNRAPLDDSGMPKDRFSAEMPDATLATLKIQPSEPRDSAVYFCASGSAGGELFFGEGSRLTVL.

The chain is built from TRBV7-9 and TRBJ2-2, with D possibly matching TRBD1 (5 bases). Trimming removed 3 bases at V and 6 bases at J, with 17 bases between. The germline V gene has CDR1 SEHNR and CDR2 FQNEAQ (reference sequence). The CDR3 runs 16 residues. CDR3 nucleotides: TGTGCCAGCAGCTTTCCAGGGTTAAGGGATGCCGGGGAGCTGTTTTTT. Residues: CASSFPGLRDAGELFF.

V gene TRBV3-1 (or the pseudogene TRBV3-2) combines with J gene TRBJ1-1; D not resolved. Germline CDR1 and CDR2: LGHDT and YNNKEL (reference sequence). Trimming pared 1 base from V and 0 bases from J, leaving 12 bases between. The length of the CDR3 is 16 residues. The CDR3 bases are TGTGCCAGCAGCCAAGGGACCGGGAGTTTGAACACTGAAGCTTTCTTT. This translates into CASSQGTGSLNTEAFF.

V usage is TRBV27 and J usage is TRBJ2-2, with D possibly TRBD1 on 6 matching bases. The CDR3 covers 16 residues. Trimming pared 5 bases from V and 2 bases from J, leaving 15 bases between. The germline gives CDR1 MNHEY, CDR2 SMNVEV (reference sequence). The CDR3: CASSTDWGLNTGELFF. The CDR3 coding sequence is TGTGCCAGCAGTACCGATTGGGGGCTCAACACCGGGGAGCTGTTTTTT.

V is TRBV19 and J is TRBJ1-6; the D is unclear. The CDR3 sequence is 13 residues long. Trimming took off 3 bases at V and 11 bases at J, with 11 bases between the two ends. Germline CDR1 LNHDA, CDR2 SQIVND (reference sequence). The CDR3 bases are TGTGCCAGTAGTATCGGATGGGAAGCACCCCTCCACTTT. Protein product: CASSIGWEAPLHF.

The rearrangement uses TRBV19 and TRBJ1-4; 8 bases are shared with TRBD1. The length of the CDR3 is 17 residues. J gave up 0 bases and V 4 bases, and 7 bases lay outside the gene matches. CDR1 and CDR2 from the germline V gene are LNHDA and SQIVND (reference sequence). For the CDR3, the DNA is TGTGCCAGTAGTACCGCGGACAGGGTGGCAACTAATGAAAAACTGTTTTTT. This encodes CASSTADRVATNEKLFF.

CDR3 DNA: TGTGCCAGCAGTGTAGACCGTCACCTTGAAGCTTTCTTT. Encoded protein: CASSVDRHLEAFF. V and J are TRBV6-1 and TRBJ1-1; D remains unclear. The CDR3 loop spans 13 amino acids. Germline CDR1 is MNHNS and CDR2 is SASEGT. V lost 4 bases and J 7 bases, leaving 13 bases between the germline ends.

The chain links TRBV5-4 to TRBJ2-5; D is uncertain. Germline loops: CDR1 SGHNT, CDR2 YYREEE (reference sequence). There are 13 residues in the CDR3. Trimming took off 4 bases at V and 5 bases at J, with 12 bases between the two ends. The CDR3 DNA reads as TGTGCCAGCAGCCCTAGTCCCGGGGAGACCCAGTACTTC. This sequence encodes CASSPSPGETQYF.

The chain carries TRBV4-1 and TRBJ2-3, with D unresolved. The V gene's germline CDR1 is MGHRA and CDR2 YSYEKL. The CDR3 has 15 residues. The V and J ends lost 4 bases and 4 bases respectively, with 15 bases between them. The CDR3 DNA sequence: TGCGCCAGCAGCCGCATGTGGAAGGAAGCAGATACGCAGTATTTT. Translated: CASSRMWKEADTQYF.

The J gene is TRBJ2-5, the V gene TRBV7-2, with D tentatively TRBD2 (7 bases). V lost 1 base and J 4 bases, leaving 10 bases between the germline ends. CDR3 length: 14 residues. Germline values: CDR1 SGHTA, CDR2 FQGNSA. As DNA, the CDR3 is TGTGCCAGCAGCTTAGGGAGGGGGGGAGAGACCCAGTACTTC. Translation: CASSLGRGGETQYF. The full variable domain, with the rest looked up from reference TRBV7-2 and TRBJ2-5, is GAGVSQSPSNKVTEKGKDVELRCDPISGHTALYWYRQSLGQGLEFLIYFQGNSAPDKSGLPSDRFSAERTGGSVSTLTIQRTQQEDSAVYLCASSLGRGGETQYFGPGTRLLVL.

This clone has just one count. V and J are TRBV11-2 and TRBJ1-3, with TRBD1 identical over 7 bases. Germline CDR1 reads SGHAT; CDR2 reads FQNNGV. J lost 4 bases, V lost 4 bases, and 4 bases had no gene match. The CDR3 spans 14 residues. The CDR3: CASSSDRVGNTIYF. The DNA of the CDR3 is TGTGCCAGCAGCTCCGACAGGGTCGGAAACACCATATATTTT.

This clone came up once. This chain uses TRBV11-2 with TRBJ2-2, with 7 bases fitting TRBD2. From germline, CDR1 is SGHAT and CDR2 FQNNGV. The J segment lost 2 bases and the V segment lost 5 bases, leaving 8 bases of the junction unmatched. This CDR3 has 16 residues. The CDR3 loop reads CASSPRTRPNTGELFF. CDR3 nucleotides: TGTGCCAGCAGCCCCCGGACTAGACCAAACACCGGGGAGCTGTTTTTT.

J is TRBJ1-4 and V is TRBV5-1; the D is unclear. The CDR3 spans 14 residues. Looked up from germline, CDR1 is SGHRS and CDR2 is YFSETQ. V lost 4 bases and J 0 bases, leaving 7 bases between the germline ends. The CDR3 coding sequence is TGCGCCAGCAGCCCGGCTCCAACTAATGAAAAACTGTTTTTT. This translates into CASSPAPTNEKLFF.

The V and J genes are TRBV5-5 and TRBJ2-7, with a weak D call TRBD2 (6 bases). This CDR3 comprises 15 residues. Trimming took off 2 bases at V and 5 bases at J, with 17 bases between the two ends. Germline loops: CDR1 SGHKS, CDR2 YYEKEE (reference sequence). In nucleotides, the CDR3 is TGTGCCAGCAGCTTCGAACCCGGGAGATTTGACGAGCAGTACTTC. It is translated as CASSFEPGRFDEQYF.

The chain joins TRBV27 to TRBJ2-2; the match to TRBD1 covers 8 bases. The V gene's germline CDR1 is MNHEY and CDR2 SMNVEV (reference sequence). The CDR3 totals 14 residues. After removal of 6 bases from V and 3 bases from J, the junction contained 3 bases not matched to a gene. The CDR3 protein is CASSRQGYTGELFF. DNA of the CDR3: TGTGCCAGCAGCAGACAGGGGTACACCGGGGAGCTGTTTTTT.

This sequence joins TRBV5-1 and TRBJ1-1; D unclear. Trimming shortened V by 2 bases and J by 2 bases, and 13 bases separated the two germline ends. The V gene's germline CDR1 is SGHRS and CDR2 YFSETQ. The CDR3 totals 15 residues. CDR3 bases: TGCGCCAGCAGCTTTAATCGGGTTAGAAACACTGAAGCTTTCTTT. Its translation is CASSFNRVRNTEAFF.

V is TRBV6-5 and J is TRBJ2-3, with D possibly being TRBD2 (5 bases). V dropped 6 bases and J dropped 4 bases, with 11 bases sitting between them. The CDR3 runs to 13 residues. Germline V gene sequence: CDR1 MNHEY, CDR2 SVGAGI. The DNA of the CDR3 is TGTGCCAGCAGCCCGCGGAGGCCAGATACGCAGTATTTT. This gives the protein CASSPRRPDTQYF.

The CDR3 nucleotides are TGCGCCAGCAGACCTACCGACCAGGGGGCGCGCACTGAAGCTTTCTTT. Translation: CASRPTDQGARTEAFF. The chain couples TRBV10-2 to TRBJ1-1, with TRBD1 identical over 8 bases. In germline, CDR1 is WSHSY, CDR2 SAAADI. The CDR3 is 16 amino acids. V dropped 6 bases and J dropped 4; count of bases not matched to a gene: 13.

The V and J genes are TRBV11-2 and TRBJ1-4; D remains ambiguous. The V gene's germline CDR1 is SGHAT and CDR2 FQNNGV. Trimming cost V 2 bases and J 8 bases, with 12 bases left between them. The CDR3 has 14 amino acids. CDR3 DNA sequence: TGTGCCAGCAGCTTATCCCTAACGGGGGAAAAACTGTTTTTT. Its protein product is CASSLSLTGEKLFF.